This TCR beta chain came from a study of blood T cell repertoires in COVID-19. CDR3 length: 15 amino acids. The germline gives CDR1 LGHDT, CDR2 YNNKEL (reference sequence). The ends lost 4 bases at V and 4 bases at J; junction bases unmatched: 5. Source study methods: Amplification of reference gene primers was used by the study to estimate nucleated cell counts. Method: immunoSEQ multiplex PCR; TCRdb's copy keeps in-frame clones and lacks some. The DNA was the basis for D and trimming; V, J and clone size are from that table. Here the sample spans over 30,000 clones, 90% being singletons. This TCR was recovered from a man older than 75 with acute or convalescent COVID-19. V is TRBV3-1 (or the pseudogene TRBV3-2) and J is TRBJ2-2, with TRBD1 matching 8 bases. Sequencing used peripheral blood. The DNA for the CDR3 is TGTGCCAGCAGCCGAGGACAGGGATCCACCGGGGAGCTGTTTTTT. Translation gives CASSRGQGSTGELFF.